The rows below give T cell receptor beta chains drawn from one sample of a study of control samples from healthy donors and cancer patients. Sequenced by immunoSEQ multiplex PCR; TCRdb stores in-frame clones only, minus some. This table holds around 100,000 clones, more than 90% found once. The sample comprised blood. The receptors were sampled from a human donor in good health. The donor label of this sample is uncertain. CDR3s include the opening cysteine and the closing phenylalanine or tryptophan. The order of the fields is J gene, clone size, D gene, V gene, CDR3 protein, CDR3 DNA. D genes are given only for firm matches. The size of a clone is reported for some rows only, either as once, few or many, or as a class for expanded clones.

TRBJ1-2	once	NA	TRBV3-1/TRBV3-2	CASSQQKGVYGYTF	TGTGCCAGCAGCCAACAGAAGGGGGTCTATGGCTACACCTTC
TRBJ2-7	few	NA	TRBV18	CASRRATYEQYF	TGTGCCAGTCGCCGGGCAACCTACGAGCAGTACTTC
TRBJ2-7	once	NA	TRBV25-1	CASSLGSYEQYF	TGTGCCAGCAGTTTGGGTTCCTACGAGCAGTACTTC
TRBJ2-3	NA	NA	TRBV29-1	CSVEGALGTDTQYF	TGCAGCGTTGAAGGGGCTCTCGGCACAGATACGCAGTATTTT
TRBJ2-3	NA	TRBD2	TRBV6-1	CASSDGLAGGPDTQYF	TGTGCCAGCAGTGATGGGCTAGCGGGGGGGCCAGATACGCAGTATTTT
TRBJ1-2	NA	NA	TRBV30	CAWSVIQYGYTF	TGTGCCTGGAGTGTCATCCAGTATGGCTACACCTTC
TRBJ1-5	NA	NA	TRBV19	CASSPRVRRSNQPQHF	TGTGCCAGTAGTCCTCGGGTCCGGAGGTCCAATCAGCCCCAGCATTTT
TRBJ1-3	NA	NA	TRBV12-5	CASVSGISGNTIYF	TGTGCTAGTGTTTCAGGGATCTCTGGAAACACCATATATTTT
TRBJ2-3	NA	NA	TRBV28	CASRTNADTQYF	TGTGCCAGCAGGACCAATGCAGATACGCAGTATTTT
TRBJ2-1	NA	TRBD2	TRBV5-4	CASSSSGLDEQFF	TGTGCCAGCAGCTCTAGCGGGTTGGATGAGCAGTTCTTC
TRBJ2-7	NA	NA	TRBV3-1/TRBV3-2	CASSPYGGYEQYF	TGTGCCAGCAGCCCATACGGTGGCTACGAGCAGTACTTC
TRBJ1-2	NA	TRBD1	TRBV30	CACSRTGARYTF	TGTGCCTGTTCTCGGACAGGGGCTCGCTACACCTTC
TRBJ2-1	NA	TRBD2	TRBV3-1/TRBV3-2	CASSQVRGGNEQFF	TGTGCCAGCAGCCAAGTCCGGGGGGGCAATGAGCAGTTCTTC
TRBJ1-1	NA	NA	TRBV6-5	CASSYGGEGRTEAFF	TGTGCCAGCAGTTATGGGGGAGAGGGAAGGACTGAAGCTTTCTTT
TRBJ1-5	NA	NA	TRBV2	CASRLDRPGDQPQHF	TGTGCCAGCAGACTCGACAGGCCTGGGGATCAGCCCCAGCATTTT
TRBJ1-1	once	NA	TRBV6-5	CASSYNTVQNTEAFF	TGTGCCAGCAGTTACAACACGGTGCAGAACACTGAAGCTTTCTTT
TRBJ2-5	NA	NA	TRBV28	CASSLGGAEETQYF	TGTGCCAGCAGTTTAGGGGGGGCAGAAGAGACCCAGTACTTC
TRBJ1-2	NA	TRBD1	TRBV3-1/TRBV3-2	CASSHRTGEYGYTF	TGTGCCAGCAGCCATCGGACAGGGGAATATGGCTACACCTTC
TRBJ1-4	NA	TRBD1	TRBV30	CAWSGTGRHGDEKLFF	TGTGCCTGGAGTGGGACAGGGCGGCATGGTGATGAAAAACTGTTTTTT
TRBJ1-1	NA	TRBD1	TRBV20-1	CSASRQGPEAFF	TGCAGTGCTAGTCGACAGGGGCCTGAAGCTTTCTTT
TRBJ2-4	NA	TRBD2	TRBV2	CASSSGAGNIQYF	TGTGCCAGCAGCAGCGGGGCAGGAAACATTCAGTACTTC
TRBJ1-2	NA	NA	TRBV10-3	CAISDSPYGYTF	TGTGCCATCAGTGACAGCCCCTATGGCTACACCTTC
TRBJ2-5	once	TRBD1	TRBV18	CASSPTGVQETQYF	TGTGCCAGCTCACCAACAGGGGTCCAAGAGACCCAGTACTTC
TRBJ1-2	NA	NA	TRBV27	CASADGTNYGYTF	TGTGCCAGCGCGGACGGGACTAACTATGGCTACACCTTC
TRBJ1-5	NA	NA	TRBV11-2	CASSLGGEERQPQHF	TGTGCCAGCAGCTTAGGAGGTGAGGAGAGACAGCCCCAGCATTTT
TRBJ1-2	few	NA	TRBV29-1	CSAASNNGGYTF	TGCAGCGCCGCGTCCAACAACGGCGGCTACACCTTC
TRBJ1-2	NA	NA	TRBV24-1	CATSGMDLGGYTF	TGTGCCACCAGTGGAATGGACTTGGGGGGCTACACCTTC
TRBJ1-5	NA	NA	TRBV27	CASSSDRQRNQPQHF	TGTGCCAGTAGTTCCGACCGACAGCGCAATCAGCCCCAGCATTTT
TRBJ1-1	NA	NA	TRBV5-1	CASSSTGLAEAFF	TGCGCCAGCAGCTCTACAGGGTTGGCTGAAGCTTTCTTT